The 24 T cell receptor beta chains reported below all come from one sample, sequenced in a study of T-cell reconstitution after alpha-beta-depleted transplantation in children. Preparation of the TCRbeta library was carried out with unique molecular identifiers. Each CDR3 protein gets one entry after TCRdb re-called the PCR reads with MiXCR. The sample records roughly 350,000 distinct CDR3 sequences, 15% to 20% being singletons. This sample comprised PBMCs, mostly from graft donor cells, obtained 360 days after TCRalphabeta/CD19-depleted stem cell transplant. These receptors originate from a male patient aged 2-9 years who had a stem cell transplant for acute lymphoblastic leukemia, so the T cells may come from the graft donor.

The rearrangement links TRBV3-1 to TRBJ2-3; 7 bases agree with TRBD2. The junction had 2 bases not matched to a gene; V was cut back by 2 bases and J by 0 bases. Germline V gives CDR1 LGHDT, CDR2 YNNKEL (reference sequence). The CDR3 extends over 15 amino acids. CDR3 nucleotide sequence: TGTGCCAGCAGCCAACTAGCGGTTAGCACAGATACGCAGTATTTT. Amino acids: CASSQLAVSTDTQYF.

This clonotype turned up a few times. This chain uses TRBV4-1 with TRBJ2-3; D unclear. CDR1 is MGHRA, CDR2 YSYEKL, per germline. The CDR3 has 18 residues. Between the trimmed V and J ends, which lost 2 bases and 0 bases, there was a span of 18 bases. The CDR3 DNA follows: TGCGCCAGCAGCCAATTTTTTCGTCTAGACTCTAGCACAGATACGCAGTATTTT. Its protein is CASSQFFRLDSSTDTQYF.

A few counts support this clonotype. The chain joins TRBV29-1 to TRBJ2-5; 8 nucleotides align to TRBD2. This CDR3 is built from 15 residues. Trimming cost V 4 bases and J 4 bases; bases outside gene matches: 11. Germline CDR1 SQVTM, CDR2 ANQGSEA. This chain's CDR3 is CSVVGAGARPETQYF. The CDR3 DNA sequence: TGCAGCGTTGTAGGAGCGGGAGCACGTCCAGAGACCCAGTACTTC.

The rearrangement joins TRBV20-1 to TRBJ2-5, with TRBD1 identical over 7 bases. CDR3 length: 14 residues. V was clipped by 1 base and J by 5 bases; unmatched bases: 7. The germline V gene encodes CDR1 DFQATT and CDR2 SNEGSKA (reference sequence). The chain's CDR3 is CSARAPLGGETQYF. CDR3 sequence (DNA): TGCAGTGCTAGAGCCCCTCTAGGGGGCGAGACCCAGTACTTC.

The J gene is TRBJ2-7, the V gene TRBV29-1; 11 bases map to TRBD1. With 7 bases clipped from V and 5 bases from J, the junction kept 4 bases outside the gene matches. CDR1 is SQVTM and CDR2 is ANQGSEA in the germline V gene. The CDR3 has 12 amino acids. CDR3 sequence: CSARTGGHEQYF. The CDR3 coding sequence is TGCAGCGCCAGGACAGGGGGCCACGAGCAGTACTTC.

Only a few counts were recorded for this clonotype. The J gene is TRBJ2-7, the V gene TRBV7-8; D may be TRBD2 (5 bases). Germline CDR1 is SGHVS and CDR2 is FQNEAQ. With 6 bases removed from V and 3 bases from J, the gap between germline ends came to 12 bases. This CDR3 contains 13 residues. This chain's CDR3 is CASRLRGSYEQYF. As DNA, the CDR3 is TGTGCCAGCAGGCTCAGAGGGAGCTACGAGCAGTACTTC.

Only a few counts were recorded for this clonotype. The chain carries TRBV15 and TRBJ2-7, with D perhaps TRBD1 (6 bases). The CDR3 contains 17 residues. Germline loops: CDR1 LNHNV, CDR2 YYDKDF (reference sequence). Trimming shortened V by 2 bases and J by 2 bases, and 19 bases separated the two germline ends. Written as DNA, the CDR3 is TGTGCCACCAGCAGACCCGCATCAGGGGCCCGTGCCTACGAGCAGTACTTC. Translation gives CATSRPASGARAYEQYF. Based on the CDR3 plus reference TRBV15 and TRBJ2-7, the full variable domain is DAMVIQNPRYQVTQFGKPVTLSCSQTLNHNVMYWYQQKSSQAPKLLFHYYDKDFNNEADTPDNFQSRRPNTSFCFLDIRSPGLGDTAMYLCATSRPASGARAYEQYFGPGTRLTVT.

This chain links TRBV15 with TRBJ2-2; 8 bases are shared with TRBD2. This CDR3 comprises 24 residues. The germline V gene encodes CDR1 LNHNV and CDR2 YYDKDF (reference sequence). V lost 1 base, J lost 0 bases, and 25 bases stayed unmatched. The CDR3 DNA reads TGTGCCACCAGCAGAGGGTTCATGGGGCGAACTAGCGGAGTACTTGCCCCGAACACCGGGGAGCTGTTTTTT. It encodes CATSRGFMGRTSGVLAPNTGELFF.

The chain uses TRBV20-1 and TRBJ1-4, with 7 bases that match TRBD1. The V gene end was trimmed by 5 bases and the J gene end by 8 bases; junction bases not matched to a gene: 23. The CDR3 consists of 18 residues. CDR1 is DFQATT, CDR2 SNEGSKA, per germline (reference sequence). The CDR3 is CSARNRTTFDREGEKLFF. CDR3 bases: TGCAGTGCTCGGAATAGAACCACCTTTGACAGGGAGGGGGAAAAACTGTTTTTT.

V and J are TRBV7-3 and TRBJ2-1; a weak D match, TRBD1 (6 bases). The germline V gene encodes CDR1 SGHTA and CDR2 FQGTGA. Trimming pared 0 bases from V and 10 bases from J, leaving 10 bases between. This CDR3 is built from 13 residues. The CDR3 loop reads CASSLTLDSEQFF. CDR3 bases: TGTGCCAGCAGCTTAACTTTGGACAGCGAGCAGTTCTTC. The entire variable domain, with the rest obtained from reference TRBV7-3 and TRBJ2-1, is as follows: GAGVSQTPSNKVTEKGKYVELRCDPISGHTALYWYRQSLGQGPEFLIYFQGTGAADDSGLPNDRFFAVRPEGSVSTLKIQRTERGDSAVYLCASSLTLDSEQFFGPGTRLTVL.

This clonotype was recorded once. This chain links TRBV11-2 with TRBJ2-3; TRBD1 is a possible D gene (6 bases). Germline V gives CDR1 SGHAT, CDR2 FQNNGV. There are 15 residues in the CDR3. V dropped 5 bases and J dropped 1 base, with 13 bases sitting between them. The CDR3 DNA follows: TGTGCCAGCAGCCTACAGGGTAGGGGCACAGATACGCAGTATTTT. It yields the protein CASSLQGRGTDTQYF.

This clonotype was counted at least ten times. The CDR3 region has the DNA TGTGCCAGCAGTCCCCTGGGGGGAACCGGGGAGCTGTTTTTT. This codes for CASSPLGGTGELFF. The chain couples TRBV12-3 or TRBV12-4 to TRBJ2-2, with a possible D match to TRBD2 (6 bases). The length of the CDR3 is 14 residues. Trimming removed 5 bases from V and 5 bases from J, with 12 bases in between.

This clonotype was counted ten times or more. The chain couples TRBV28 to TRBJ2-5; D tentatively reads TRBD1 or TRBD2 (5 bases each). This CDR3 comprises 14 residues. Trimming shortened V by 6 bases and J by 0 bases, and 11 bases separated the two germline ends. CDR1 is MDHEN and CDR2 is SYDVKM in the germline V gene. CDR3: CASSLSGHQETQYF. CDR3 nucleotides: TGTGCCAGCAGCCTCTCGGGGCACCAAGAGACCCAGTACTTC.

This chain joins TRBV27 and TRBJ2-7; 8 bases agree with TRBD2. The CDR3 spans 13 residues. V lost 3 bases to trimming and J lost 5 bases; unmatched junction nucleotides: 3. The germline CDR1 and CDR2 sequences are MNHEY and SMNVEV (reference sequence). The chain's CDR3 is CASSFAGGNEQYF. The CDR3, as DNA: TGTGCCAGCAGTTTCGCGGGAGGAAACGAGCAGTACTTC.

This clonotype was counted between two and nine times. The V gene is TRBV4-2, the J gene TRBJ1-2, with D perhaps matching TRBD1 (5 bases). The CDR3 spans 12 residues. V lost 6 bases, J lost 5 bases, and 10 bases lay in between. CDR1 is LGHNA, CDR2 YNFKEQ, per germline. In DNA, the CDR3 is TGTGCCAGCAGTGGGGCCAGTTATGGCTACACCTTC. Protein: CASSGASYGYTF.

This clonotype was counted a few times. The chain combines TRBV10-3 with TRBJ2-3; 11 bases are shared with TRBD2. Trimming removed 6 bases from V and 6 bases from J; junction bases left unmatched: 5. The CDR3 has 14 residues. Looked up from germline, CDR1 is ENHRY and CDR2 is SYGVKD. In DNA form, the CDR3 reads TGTGCCATCAGCTTACTAGCGGGAGTCGATACGCAGTATTTT. Translating it yields CAISLLAGVDTQYF.

This clonotype was counted ten times or more. The J gene is TRBJ2-7, the V gene TRBV12-3 or TRBV12-4; 7 nucleotides align to TRBD2. CDR3 length: 14 residues. V trimming: 8 bases; J trimming: 3 bases; junction bases outside the gene matches: 10. Here the CDR3 DNA reads TGTGCCAGCGGGATCCTGGCTAGCGGCTACGAGCAGTACTTC. The encoded protein is CASGILASGYEQYF.

This chain uses TRBV4-1 with TRBJ2-5; D is uncertain. CDR3 length: 14 amino acids. Germline V gives CDR1 MGHRA, CDR2 YSYEKL. The V gene lost 0 bases and the J gene lost 2 bases, with 7 bases spanning the gap. CDR3 sequence: CASSQDPLQETQYF. CDR3 coding DNA: TGCGCCAGCAGCCAAGATCCCCTACAAGAGACCCAGTACTTC.

This clonotype was recorded many times. V and J are TRBV7-2 and TRBJ1-1, with unresolved D. The CDR3 runs 13 residues. Per germline, CDR1 SGHTA and CDR2 FQGNSA. V was cut by 4 bases and J by 4 bases, with 10 bases left in between. CDR3 bases: TGTGCCAGCAGCTACCTGGCCGCCACTGAAGCTTTCTTT. Amino acids: CASSYLAATEAFF.

J is TRBJ2-1 and V is TRBV5-1, with 11 positions matching TRBD1. CDR3 length: 15 residues. Germline CDR1 and CDR2: SGHRS and YFSETQ. The ends lost 4 bases at V and 8 bases at J; junction bases unmatched: 8. CDR3 residues: CASSLGQGEWYEQFF. The CDR3 bases are TGCGCCAGCAGCCTGGGACAGGGGGAGTGGTATGAGCAGTTCTTC.

This clonotype was counted at least ten times. The rearrangement joins TRBV6-1 to TRBJ2-2, with 10 bases matching TRBD2. The junction had 20 bases not matched to a gene; V was cut back by 4 bases and J by 6 bases. Germline values: CDR1 MNHNS, CDR2 SASEGT. This CDR3 has 20 amino acids. The CDR3 DNA reads as TGTGCCAGCAGTGGGCCGGGACAGGATCGACTAGCGGGCAGACCCGGGGAGCTGTTTTTT. Translation: CASSGPGQDRLAGRPGELFF.

CDR3: CASSLARTSGSSETQYF. The CDR3 DNA follows: TGTGCCAGCAGTTTAGCCCGGACTAGCGGGAGCTCAGAGACCCAGTACTTC. The gene calls are TRBV12-3 or TRBV12-4 and TRBJ2-5, with TRBD2 matching over 13 bases. The CDR3 runs 17 residues. V shed 0 bases, J shed 4 bases, and the junction held 5 bases outside the gene matches.

The V call is TRBV4-1, the J call TRBJ2-1; 7 bases line up with TRBD2. The V gene end was trimmed by 6 bases and the J gene end by 3 bases; junction bases not matched to a gene: 11. Germline assignment: CDR1 MGHRA and CDR2 YSYEKL. This CDR3 comprises 16 residues. CDR3 DNA: TGCGCCAGCAGTCAAAGAGTGGCGGGAGTCTACAATGAGCAGTTCTTC. Protein sequence: CASSQRVAGVYNEQFF.

V and J are TRBV28 and TRBJ1-1; perhaps TRBD1 as D (6 bases). V lost 6 bases and J lost 3, with 11 bases in between. The CDR3 is 13 amino acids. Germline V lookup: CDR1 MDHEN, CDR2 SYDVKM. The CDR3 region is CASSAGAYTEAFF. The DNA for the CDR3 is TGTGCCAGCAGCGCAGGGGCATACACTGAAGCTTTCTTT.